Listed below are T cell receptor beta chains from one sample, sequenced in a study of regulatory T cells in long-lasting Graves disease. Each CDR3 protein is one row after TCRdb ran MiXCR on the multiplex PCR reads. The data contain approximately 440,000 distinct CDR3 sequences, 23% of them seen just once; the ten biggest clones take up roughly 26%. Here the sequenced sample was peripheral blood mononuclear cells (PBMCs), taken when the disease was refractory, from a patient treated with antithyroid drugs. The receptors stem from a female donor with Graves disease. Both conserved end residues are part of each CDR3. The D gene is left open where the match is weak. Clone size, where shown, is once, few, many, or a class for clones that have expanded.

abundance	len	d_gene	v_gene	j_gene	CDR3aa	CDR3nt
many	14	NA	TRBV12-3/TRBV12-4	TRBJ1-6	CASSLSGANSPLHF	TGTGCCAGCAGTTTATCAGGCGCTAATTCACCCCTCCACTTT
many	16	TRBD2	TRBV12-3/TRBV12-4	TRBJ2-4	CASSLVAGAAKNIQYF	TGTGCCAGCAGTTTAGTAGCGGGAGCGGCCAAAAACATTCAGTACTTC
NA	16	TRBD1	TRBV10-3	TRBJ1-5	CAISPTGGGNNQPQHF	TGTGCCATCAGCCCGACAGGGGGCGGGAACAATCAGCCCCAGCATTTT
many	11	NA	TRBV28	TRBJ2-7	CASRSSFEQYF	TGTGCCAGCAGGAGCTCTTTCGAGCAGTACTTC
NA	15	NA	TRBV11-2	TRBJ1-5	CASSLGGAGNQPQHF	TGTGCCAGCAGCTTAGGGGGGGCCGGCAATCAGCCCCAGCATTTT
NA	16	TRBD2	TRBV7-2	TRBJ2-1	CASSSVGSGRAGEQFF	TGTGCCAGCAGCTCAGTGGGTAGCGGGAGGGCGGGTGAGCAGTTCTTC
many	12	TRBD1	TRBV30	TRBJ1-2	CAWGQGMGGYTF	TGTGCCTGGGGACAGGGGATGGGAGGCTACACCTTC
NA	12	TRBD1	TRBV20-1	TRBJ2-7	CSAIQGAYEQYF	TGCAGTGCTATTCAGGGGGCCTACGAGCAGTACTTC
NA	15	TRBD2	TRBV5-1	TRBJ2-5	CASSSGLAGTATQYF	TGCGCCAGCAGCTCCGGACTAGCGGGAACGGCGACCCAGTACTTC
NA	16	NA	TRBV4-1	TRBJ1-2	CASSPSPDYRNYGYTF	TGCGCCAGCAGCCCGTCCCCCGATTACAGGAACTATGGCTACACCTTC
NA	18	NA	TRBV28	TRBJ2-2	CASSLQPSDYSNTGELFF	TGTGCCAGCAGTTTACAACCATCGGACTACTCGAACACCGGGGAGCTGTTTTTT
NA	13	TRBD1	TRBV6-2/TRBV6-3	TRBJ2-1	CACGDRTHNEQFF	TGTGCTTGCGGGGACAGGACACACAATGAGCAGTTCTTC
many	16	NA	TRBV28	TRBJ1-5	CASSFWAATRGQPQHF	TGTGCCAGCAGTTTTTGGGCGGCGACCCGGGGCCAGCCCCAGCATTTT
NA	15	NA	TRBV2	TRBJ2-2	CASSSSGRHTGELLF	TGTGCCAGCAGCTCCTCAGGGAGGCACACCGGGGAGCTGTTATTT
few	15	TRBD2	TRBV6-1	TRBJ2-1	CASSVSGSSYNEQFF	TGTGCCAGCAGTGTTAGCGGGAGCTCCTACAATGAGCAGTTCTTC
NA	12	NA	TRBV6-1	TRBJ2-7	CASATEYYEQYF	TGTGCCAGCGCTACAGAGTACTACGAGCAGTACTTC
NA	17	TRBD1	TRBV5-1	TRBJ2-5	CASSLGPPGTGGETQYF	TGCGCCAGCAGCTTGGGACCCCCCGGGACAGGGGGGGAGACCCAGTACTTC
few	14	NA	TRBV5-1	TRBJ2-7	CASSFETLSYEQYF	TGCGCCAGCAGCTTCGAGACTCTGAGCTACGAGCAGTACTTC
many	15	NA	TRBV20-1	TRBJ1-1	CSAREGGVVRTEAFF	TGCAGTGCTAGAGAAGGAGGGGTGGTTCGCACTGAAGCTTTCTTT
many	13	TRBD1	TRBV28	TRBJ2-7	CASSEGGVYEQYF	TGTGCCAGCAGTGAAGGGGGCGTTTACGAGCAGTACTTC
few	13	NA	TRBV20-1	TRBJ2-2	CSASVNNPGELFF	TGCAGTGCTAGCGTCAATAACCCCGGGGAGCTGTTTTTT
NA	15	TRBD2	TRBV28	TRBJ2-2	CASNPGDYNTGELFF	TGTGCCAGCAACCCTGGGGACTATAACACCGGGGAGCTGTTTTTT
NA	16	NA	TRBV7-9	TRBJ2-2	CASSPPRVPGTGELFF	TGTGCCAGCAGCCCCCCCAGGGTCCCGGGCACCGGGGAGCTGTTTTTT
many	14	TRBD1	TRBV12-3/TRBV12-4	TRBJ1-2	CASSFLQGSYGYTF	TGTGCCAGCAGTTTCCTACAGGGGTCCTATGGCTACACCTTC
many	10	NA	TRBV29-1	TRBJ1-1	CSVSRQEAFF	TGCAGCGTTAGCCGTCAAGAAGCTTTCTTT
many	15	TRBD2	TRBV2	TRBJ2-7	CASRIGLAGSYEQYF	TGTGCCAGCAGGATCGGACTAGCGGGTTCCTACGAGCAGTACTTC
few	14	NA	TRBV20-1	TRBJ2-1	CSARDRVHYNEQFF	TGCAGTGCTAGAGATCGGGTCCACTACAATGAGCAGTTCTTC
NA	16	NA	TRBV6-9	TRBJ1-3	CASSSRDSFSGNTIYF	TGTGCCAGCAGTTCCCGGGACTCCTTCTCTGGAAACACCATATATTTT
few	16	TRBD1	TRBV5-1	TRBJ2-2	CASSAGQGANTGELFF	TGCGCCAGCAGCGCTGGACAGGGGGCTAACACCGGGGAGCTGTTTTTT
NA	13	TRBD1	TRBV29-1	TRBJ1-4	CSVTGAANEKLFF	TGCAGCGTAACAGGGGCAGCTAATGAAAAACTGTTTTTT
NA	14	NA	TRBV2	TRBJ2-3	CAREGTKSTDTQYF	TGTGCCAGGGAAGGGACCAAAAGCACAGATACGCAGTATTTT
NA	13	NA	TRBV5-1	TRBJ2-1	CASSSDSYNEQFF	TGCGCCAGCAGCTCTGACTCCTACAATGAGCAGTTCTTC
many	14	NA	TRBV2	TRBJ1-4	CASSGRVGGEKLFF	TGTGCCAGCAGTGGCAGGGTCGGCGGAGAAAAACTGTTTTTT
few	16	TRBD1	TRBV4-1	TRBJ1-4	CASSQDGTGGREKLFF	TGCGCCAGCAGCCAAGACGGAACAGGGGGTCGAGAAAAACTGTTTTTT
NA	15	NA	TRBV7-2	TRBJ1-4	CASSPIGGQGEKLFF	TGTGCCAGCAGCCCTATAGGGGGGCAAGGAGAAAAACTGTTTTTT
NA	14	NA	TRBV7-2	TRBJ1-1	CTSSLLQGNTEAFF	TGTACCAGCAGCTTGCTACAGGGGAACACTGAAGCTTTCTTT
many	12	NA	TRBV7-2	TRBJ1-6	CASSLDRAPLHF	TGTGCCAGCAGTCTCGACCGGGCCCCCCTCCACTTT
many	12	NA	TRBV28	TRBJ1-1	CASGDRRTEAFF	TGTGCCAGCGGTGACCGCCGCACTGAAGCTTTCTTT
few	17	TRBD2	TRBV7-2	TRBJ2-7	CASSFGLAGRSSYEQYF	TGTGCCAGCAGCTTTGGACTAGCGGGGCGAAGCTCCTACGAGCAGTACTTC
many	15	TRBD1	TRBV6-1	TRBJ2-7	CASKSAGTGDYEQYF	TGTGCCAGCAAGTCCGCCGGGACAGGAGATTACGAGCAGTACTTC
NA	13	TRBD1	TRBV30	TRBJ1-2	CAWGTGGIGGYTF	TGTGCCTGGGGGACAGGGGGCATAGGTGGCTACACCTTC